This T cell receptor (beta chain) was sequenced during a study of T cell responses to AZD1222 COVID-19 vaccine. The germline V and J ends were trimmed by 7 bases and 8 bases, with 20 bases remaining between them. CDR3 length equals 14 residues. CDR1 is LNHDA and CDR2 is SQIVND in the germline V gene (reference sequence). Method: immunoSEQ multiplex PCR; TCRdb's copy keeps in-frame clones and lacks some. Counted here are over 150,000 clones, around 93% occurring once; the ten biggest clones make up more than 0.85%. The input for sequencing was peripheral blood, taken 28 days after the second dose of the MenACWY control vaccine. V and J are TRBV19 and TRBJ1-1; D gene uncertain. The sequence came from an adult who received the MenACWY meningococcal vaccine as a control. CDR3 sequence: CASKSGPLHEEAFF. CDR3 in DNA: TGTGCCAGTAAATCCGGGCCCCTCCACGAGGAAGCTTTCTTT.